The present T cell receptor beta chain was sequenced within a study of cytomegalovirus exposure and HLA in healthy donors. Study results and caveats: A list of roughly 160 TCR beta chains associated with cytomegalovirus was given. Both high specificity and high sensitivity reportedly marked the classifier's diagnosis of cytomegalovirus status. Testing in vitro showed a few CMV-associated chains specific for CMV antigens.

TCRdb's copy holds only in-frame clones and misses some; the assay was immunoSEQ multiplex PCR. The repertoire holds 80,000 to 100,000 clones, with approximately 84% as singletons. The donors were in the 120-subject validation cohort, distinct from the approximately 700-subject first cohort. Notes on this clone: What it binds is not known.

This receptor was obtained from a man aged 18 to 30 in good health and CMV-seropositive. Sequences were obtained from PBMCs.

DNA of the CDR3: TGTGCCAGCAGCTTTCAAGCGGCCGTAGATAATGGCTACACCTTC. This sequence encodes CASSFQAAVDNGYTF. The V call is TRBV5-8, the J call TRBJ1-2; no definite D call. Per the germline V gene, CDR1 is SGHTS and CDR2 is YDEGEE. This CDR3 has 15 residues. The germline V and J ends were trimmed by 2 bases and 6 bases, with 17 bases remaining between them.